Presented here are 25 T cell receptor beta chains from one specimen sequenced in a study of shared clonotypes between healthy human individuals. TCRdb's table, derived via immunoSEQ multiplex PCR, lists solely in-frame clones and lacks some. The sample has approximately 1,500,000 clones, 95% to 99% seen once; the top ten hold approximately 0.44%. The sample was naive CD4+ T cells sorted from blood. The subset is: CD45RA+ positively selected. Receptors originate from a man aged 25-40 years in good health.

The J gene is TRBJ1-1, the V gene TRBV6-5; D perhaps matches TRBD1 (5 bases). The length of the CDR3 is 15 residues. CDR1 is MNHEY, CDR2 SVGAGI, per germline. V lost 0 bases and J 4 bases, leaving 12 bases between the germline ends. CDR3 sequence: CASSYSGGAGTEAFF. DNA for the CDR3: TGTGCCAGCAGTTACTCGGGTGGGGCTGGCACTGAAGCTTTCTTT.

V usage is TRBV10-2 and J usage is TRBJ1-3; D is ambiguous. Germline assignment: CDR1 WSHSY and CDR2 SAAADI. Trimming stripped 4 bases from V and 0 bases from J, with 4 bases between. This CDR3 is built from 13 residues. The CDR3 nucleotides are TGCGCCAGCAGTGCTGACTCTGGAAACACCATATATTTT. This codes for CASSADSGNTIYF.

CDR3 nucleotides: TGTGCCAGCAGCTTGGAGAGGGCTAGCGGCTGGGGGGATACGCAGTATTTT. Translation: CASSLERASGWGDTQYF. The V and J genes are TRBV5-6 and TRBJ2-3, with 7 bases identical to TRBD2. After removal of 0 bases from V and 6 bases from J, the junction contained 13 bases not matched to a gene. The CDR3 consists of 17 residues. CDR1 SGHDT and CDR2 YYEEEE come from the germline V gene.

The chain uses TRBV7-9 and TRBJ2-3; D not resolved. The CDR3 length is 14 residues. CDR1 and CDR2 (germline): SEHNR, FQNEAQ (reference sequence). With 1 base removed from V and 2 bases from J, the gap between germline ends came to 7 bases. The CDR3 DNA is TGTGCCAGCAGCTTAGAACATCCCACAGATACGCAGTATTTT. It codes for CASSLEHPTDTQYF.

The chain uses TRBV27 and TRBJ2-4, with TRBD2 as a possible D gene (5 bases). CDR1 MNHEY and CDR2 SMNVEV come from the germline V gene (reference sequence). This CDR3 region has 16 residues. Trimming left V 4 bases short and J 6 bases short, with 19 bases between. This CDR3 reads CASSSSPGKVGNIQYF. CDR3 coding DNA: TGTGCCAGCAGTTCATCCCCGGGGAAAGTGGGAAACATTCAGTACTTC.

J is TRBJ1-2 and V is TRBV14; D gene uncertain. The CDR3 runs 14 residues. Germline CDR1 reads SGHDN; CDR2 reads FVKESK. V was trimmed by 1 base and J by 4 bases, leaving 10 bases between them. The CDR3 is CASSQGVRPYGYTF. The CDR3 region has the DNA TGTGCCAGCAGCCAAGGGGTGAGGCCCTATGGCTACACCTTC.

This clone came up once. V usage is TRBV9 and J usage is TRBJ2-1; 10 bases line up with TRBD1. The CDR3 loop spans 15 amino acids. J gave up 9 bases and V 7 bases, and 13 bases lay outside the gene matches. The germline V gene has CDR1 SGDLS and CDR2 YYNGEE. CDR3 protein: CASGRTGGPKGEQFF. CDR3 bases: TGTGCCAGCGGCAGGACAGGGGGACCCAAAGGTGAGCAGTTCTTC.

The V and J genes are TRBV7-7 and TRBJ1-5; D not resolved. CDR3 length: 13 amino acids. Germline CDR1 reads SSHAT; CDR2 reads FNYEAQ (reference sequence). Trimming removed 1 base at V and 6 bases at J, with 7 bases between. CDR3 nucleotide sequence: TGTGCCAGCAGCTTAGGAGGGAGTCAGCCCCAGCATTTT. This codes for CASSLGGSQPQHF.

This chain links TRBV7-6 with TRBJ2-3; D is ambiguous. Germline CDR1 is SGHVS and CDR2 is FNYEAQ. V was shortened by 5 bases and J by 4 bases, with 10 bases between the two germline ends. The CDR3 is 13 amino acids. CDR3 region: CASSQRTADTQYF. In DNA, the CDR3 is TGTGCCAGCAGCCAAAGAACAGCAGATACGCAGTATTTT.

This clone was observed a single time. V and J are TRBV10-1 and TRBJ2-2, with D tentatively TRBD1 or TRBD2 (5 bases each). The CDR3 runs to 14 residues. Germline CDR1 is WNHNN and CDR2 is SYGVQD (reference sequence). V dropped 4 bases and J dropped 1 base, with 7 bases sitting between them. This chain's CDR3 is CASSGDQNTGELFF. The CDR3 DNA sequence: TGCGCCAGCAGTGGGGACCAGAACACCGGGGAGCTGTTTTTT.

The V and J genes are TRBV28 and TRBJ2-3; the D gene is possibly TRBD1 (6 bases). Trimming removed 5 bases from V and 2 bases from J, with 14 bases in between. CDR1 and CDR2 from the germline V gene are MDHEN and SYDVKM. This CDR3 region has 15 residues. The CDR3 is CASSRGHPSTDTQYF. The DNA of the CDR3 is TGTGCCAGCAGTAGGGGACATCCTTCCACAGATACGCAGTATTTT.

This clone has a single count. CDR3 DNA sequence: TGTGCCAGCTCACCACCTAAAACCGGGACTAGCGAGCGGAGAGGTGGCTACGAGCAGTACTTC. This encodes CASSPPKTGTSERRGGYEQYF. The chain uses TRBV18 and TRBJ2-7; the match to TRBD2 covers 10 bases. Germline values: CDR1 KGHSH, CDR2 LQKENI. There are 21 residues in the CDR3. V was clipped by 0 bases and J by 3 bases; unmatched bases: 20.

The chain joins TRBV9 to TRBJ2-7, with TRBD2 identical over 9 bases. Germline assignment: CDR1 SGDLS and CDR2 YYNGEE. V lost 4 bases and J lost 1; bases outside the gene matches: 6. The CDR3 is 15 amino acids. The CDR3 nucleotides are TGTGCCAGCAGCCCCCGGACTAGCGTGTCCTACGAGCAGTACTTC. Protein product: CASSPRTSVSYEQYF.

The CDR3 coding sequence is TGTGCCAGCAGCCAATTCCGGGAGGGCGAGCAGTACTTC. Its protein product is CASSQFREGEQYF. The chain carries TRBV14 and TRBJ2-7; TRBD2 matches 8 bases. Trimming removed 2 bases from V and 6 bases from J; junction bases left unmatched: 3. The CDR3 length is 13 residues. Looked up from germline, CDR1 is SGHDN and CDR2 is FVKESK.

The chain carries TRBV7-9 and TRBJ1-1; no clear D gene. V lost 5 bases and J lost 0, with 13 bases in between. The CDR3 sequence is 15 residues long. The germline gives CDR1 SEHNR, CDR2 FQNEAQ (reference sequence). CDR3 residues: CASSPLRAMNTEAFF. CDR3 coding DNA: TGTGCCAGCAGCCCCTTAAGGGCCATGAACACTGAAGCTTTCTTT.

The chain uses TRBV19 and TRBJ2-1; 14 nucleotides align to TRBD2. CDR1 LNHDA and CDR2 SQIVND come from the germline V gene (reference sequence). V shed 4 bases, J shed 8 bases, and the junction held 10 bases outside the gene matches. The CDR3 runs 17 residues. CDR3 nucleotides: TGTGCCAGTAGTAGGGGTGGACTAGCGGGAGGAACGTATGAGCAGTTCTTC. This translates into CASSRGGLAGGTYEQFF.

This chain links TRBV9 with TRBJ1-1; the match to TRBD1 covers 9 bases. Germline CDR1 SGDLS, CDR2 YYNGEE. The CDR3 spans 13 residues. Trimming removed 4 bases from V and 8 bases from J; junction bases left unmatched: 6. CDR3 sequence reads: CASSLRTGDEAFF. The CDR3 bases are TGTGCCAGCAGCCTACGGACAGGGGACGAAGCTTTCTTT. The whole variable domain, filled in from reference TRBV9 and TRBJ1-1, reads DSGVTQTPKHLITATGQRVTLRCSPRSGDLSVYWYQQSLDQGLQFLIQYYNGEERAKGNILERFSAQQFPDLHSELNLSSLELGDSALYFCASSLRTGDEAFFGQGTRLTVV.

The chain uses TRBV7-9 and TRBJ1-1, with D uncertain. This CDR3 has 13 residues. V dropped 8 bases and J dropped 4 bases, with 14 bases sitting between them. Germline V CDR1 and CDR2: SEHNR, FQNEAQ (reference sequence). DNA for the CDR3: TGTGCCAGCGCCTTAATAGATGGCACTGAAGCTTTCTTT. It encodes CASALIDGTEAFF.

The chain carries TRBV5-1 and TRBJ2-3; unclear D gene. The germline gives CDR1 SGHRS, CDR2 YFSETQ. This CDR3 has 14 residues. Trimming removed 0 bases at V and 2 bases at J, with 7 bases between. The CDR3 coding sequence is TGCGCCAGCAGCTTGGACAGAAACACAGATACGCAGTATTTT. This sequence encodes CASSLDRNTDTQYF.

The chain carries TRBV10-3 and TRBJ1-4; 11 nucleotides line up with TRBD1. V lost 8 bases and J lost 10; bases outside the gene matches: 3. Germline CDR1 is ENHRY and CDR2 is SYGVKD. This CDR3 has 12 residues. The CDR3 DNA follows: TGTGCCATCGGGACAGGGGGAAGAAAACTGTTTTTT. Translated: CAIGTGGRKLFF.

CDR3 region: CATGLVYNEQFF. In DNA, the CDR3 is TGTGCCACCGGACTAGTTTACAATGAGCAGTTCTTC. V is TRBV28 and J is TRBJ2-1, with 7 bases matching TRBD2. Germline CDR1 is MDHEN and CDR2 is SYDVKM. V shed 10 bases, J shed 4 bases, and the junction held 4 bases outside the gene matches. This CDR3 spans 12 amino acids.

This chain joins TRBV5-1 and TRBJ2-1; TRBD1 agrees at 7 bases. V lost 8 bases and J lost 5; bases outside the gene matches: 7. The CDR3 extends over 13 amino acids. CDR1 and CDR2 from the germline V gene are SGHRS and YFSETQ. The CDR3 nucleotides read TGCGCCAGTTACCAGGGACAGCACAATGAGCAGTTCTTC. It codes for CASYQGQHNEQFF.

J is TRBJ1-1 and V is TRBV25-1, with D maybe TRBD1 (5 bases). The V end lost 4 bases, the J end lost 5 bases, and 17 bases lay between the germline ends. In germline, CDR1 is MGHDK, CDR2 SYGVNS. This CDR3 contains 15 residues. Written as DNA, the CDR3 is TGTGCCAGCAGTGGGATACAAGGGGCGAGGACTGAAGCTTTCTTT. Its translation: CASSGIQGARTEAFF.

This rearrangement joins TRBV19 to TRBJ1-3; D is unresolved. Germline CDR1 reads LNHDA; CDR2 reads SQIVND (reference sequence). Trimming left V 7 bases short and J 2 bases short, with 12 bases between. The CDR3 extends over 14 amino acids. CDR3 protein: CASTQTKPGNTIYF. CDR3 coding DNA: TGTGCCAGTACTCAAACCAAACCTGGAAACACCATATATTTT. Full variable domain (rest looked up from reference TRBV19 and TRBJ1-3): DGGITQSPKYLFRKEGQNVTLSCEQNLNHDAMYWYRQDPGQGLRLIYYSQIVNDFQKGDIAEGYSVSREKKESFPLTVTSAQKNPTAFYLCASTQTKPGNTIYFGEGSWLTVV.

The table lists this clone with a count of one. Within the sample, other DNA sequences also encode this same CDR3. The CDR3 nucleotides read TGTGCCAGCAGCCTAGCGGGAGGTAGCACAGATACGCAGTATTTT. It codes for CASSLAGGSTDTQYF. The chain links TRBV5-4 to TRBJ2-3; TRBD2 aligns across 11 bases. Germline V gene sequence: CDR1 SGHNT, CDR2 YYREEE (reference sequence). V gave up 4 bases and J gave up 0 bases; unmatched junction bases: 1. The CDR3 is 15 amino acids.